This T cell receptor beta chain was observed in a study of blood T cells in healthy people across ages. Germline CDR1 is MNHEY and CDR2 is SVGEGT. V lost 6 bases, J lost 7 bases, and 13 bases lay in between. The CDR3 extends over 13 amino acids. Per sample, no less than 5 micrograms of total RNA were extracted. At least ten counts were recorded for this clonotype. For the second PCR, which ran for roughly 6 to 12 cycles, a sample-barcoded 5' primer and a J-beta primer mix were used. TCRdb reanalysed the 5' RACE reads using MiXCR and keeps one entry per CDR3 protein. The sample has about 730,000 distinct CDR3 sequences; roughly 44% are singletons.

Specimen: blood. The rearrangement joins TRBV6-2 or TRBV6-3 to TRBJ2-1; D is unclear. This clonotype originated in a woman aged 60-70 years in good health. CDR3 sequence reads: CASRPPTQNEQFF. CDR3 nucleotides: TGTGCCAGCAGACCCCCGACCCAAAATGAGCAGTTCTTC.